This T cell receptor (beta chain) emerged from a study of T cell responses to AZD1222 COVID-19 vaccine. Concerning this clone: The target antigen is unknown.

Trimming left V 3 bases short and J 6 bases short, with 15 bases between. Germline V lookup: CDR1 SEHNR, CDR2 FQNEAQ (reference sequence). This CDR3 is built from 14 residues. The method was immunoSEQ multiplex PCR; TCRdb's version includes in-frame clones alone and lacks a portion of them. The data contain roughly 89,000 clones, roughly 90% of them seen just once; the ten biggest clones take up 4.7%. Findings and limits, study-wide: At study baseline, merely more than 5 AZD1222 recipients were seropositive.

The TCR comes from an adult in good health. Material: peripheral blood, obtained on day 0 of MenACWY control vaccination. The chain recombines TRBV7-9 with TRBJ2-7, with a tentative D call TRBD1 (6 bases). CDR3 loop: CASSLRLTGSEQYF. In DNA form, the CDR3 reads TGTGCCAGCAGCTTGCGCCTCACAGGGAGCGAGCAGTACTTC.